This is a list of T cell receptor beta chains from one sample in a study of T cell responses to AZD1222 COVID-19 vaccine. Sequencing used immunoSEQ multiplex PCR; TCRdb keeps in-frame clones, though not all of them. Of 150,000 or so clones listed, 86% are singletons. The sample consisted of peripheral blood, taken on day 0 of MenACWY control vaccination. The receptors originated from an adult in good health. Both conserved end residues are part of each CDR3. The D gene is left open where the match is weak. Only part of the rows carry a size: once, few, many, or a class if the clone is expanded.

length,J,D,size,V,CDR3,DNA
11,TRBJ1-1,-,-,TRBV6-5,CASRYKTEAFF,TGTGCCAGCAGATATAAGACTGAAGCTTTCTTT
16,TRBJ1-2,TRBD1,-,TRBV28,CASSLAMGQNNYGYTF,TGTGCCAGCAGTTTGGCCATGGGACAGAACAACTATGGCTACACCTTC
13,TRBJ1-2,TRBD1,-,TRBV12-5,CASGLGQSYGYTF,TGTGCTAGTGGCTTGGGACAGAGCTATGGCTACACCTTC
14,TRBJ1-2,-,-,TRBV9,CASTPQGSSRGYTF,TGTGCCAGCACTCCGCAGGGTTCTTCCAGGGGCTACACCTTC
16,TRBJ1-2,-,-,TRBV19,CASSGRTGLRAYGYTF,TGTGCCAGCTCAGGCCGGACCGGACTTCGGGCTTATGGCTACACCTTC
15,TRBJ2-5,-,-,TRBV7-3,CASSLTGSRGETQYF,TGTGCCAGCAGCTTAACAGGGTCGCGTGGAGAGACCCAGTACTTC
13,TRBJ2-1,-,-,TRBV4-3,CASSHGSHNEQFF,TGCGCCAGCAGCCATGGCAGCCACAATGAGCAGTTCTTC
15,TRBJ1-6,TRBD1,-,TRBV25-1,CASSPPRGENSPLHF,TGTGCCAGCAGTCCACCCAGGGGGGAGAATTCACCCCTCCACTTT
13,TRBJ1-4,-,-,TRBV5-1,CASSLSRGAKLFF,TGCGCCAGCAGCTTGTCCAGGGGAGCAAAACTGTTTTTT
16,TRBJ2-5,TRBD2,-,TRBV5-1,CASSTQLAGGGETQYF,TGCGCCAGCAGCACCCAACTAGCGGGAGGAGGTGAGACCCAGTACTTC
13,TRBJ1-5,-,-,TRBV6-5,CASSYKTSQPQHF,TGTGCCAGCAGTTACAAGACTTCACAGCCCCAGCATTTT
14,TRBJ2-3,-,-,TRBV9,CASSVGGNTDTQYF,TGTGCCAGCAGCGTTGGGGGGAACACAGATACGCAGTATTTT
17,TRBJ2-2,TRBD1,-,TRBV9,CASSSRDRGQRTGELFF,TGTGCCAGCAGCTCCCGGGACAGGGGGCAACGGACCGGGGAGCTGTTTTTT
15,TRBJ1-4,-,-,TRBV28,CASSLWGEVGEKLFF,TGTGCCAGCAGTTTATGGGGCGAGGTCGGAGAAAAACTGTTTTTT
15,TRBJ2-2,TRBD1,-,TRBV3-1/TRBV3-2,CASSPRDRGPGELFF,TGTGCCAGCAGCCCCCGGGACAGGGGGCCCGGGGAGCTGTTTTTT
14,TRBJ2-3,TRBD2,once,TRBV7-8,CASSSGGRGDTQYF,TGTGCCAGCAGCTCGGGGGGTCGAGGGGATACGCAGTATTTT
13,TRBJ2-1,TRBD2,-,TRBV19,CASSSGRAQEQFF,TGTGCCAGTAGTTCCGGGAGGGCTCAAGAGCAGTTCTTC
15,TRBJ1-1,-,few,TRBV6-2/TRBV6-3,CASSRMTGGNTEAFF,TGTGCCAGCAGCCGGATGACAGGAGGGAACACTGAAGCTTTCTTT
14,TRBJ2-7,-,-,TRBV6-5,CASSYSQGSHEQYF,TGTGCCAGCAGTTACTCGCAGGGGTCCCACGAGCAGTACTTC
15,TRBJ2-7,TRBD1,-,TRBV7-2,CASSSYGTGGGEQYF,TGTGCCAGCAGCTCCTACGGGACAGGGGGGGGCGAGCAGTACTTC
14,TRBJ1-4,-,once,TRBV6-5,CASSYGQGGEKLFF,TGTGCCAGCAGTTACGGGCAGGGAGGAGAAAAACTGTTTTTT
14,TRBJ1-2,-,-,TRBV4-1,CASSQETSSYGYTF,TGCGCCAGCAGCCAAGAGACGTCAAGCTATGGCTACACCTTC
14,TRBJ2-7,TRBD2,-,TRBV11-2,CASSRSGSSYEQYF,TGTGCCAGCAGCCGTAGCGGGAGCTCCTACGAGCAGTACTTC
13,TRBJ1-2,-,-,TRBV10-3,CAISDVGKYGYTF,TGTGCCATCAGTGATGTAGGGAAATATGGCTACACCTTC
14,TRBJ2-5,-,-,TRBV7-9,CASSLVGIQETQYF,TGTGCCAGCAGCTTAGTCGGTATCCAAGAGACCCAGTACTTC
15,TRBJ2-1,TRBD1,once,TRBV18,CASSPGQGVYNEQFF,TGTGCCAGCTCACCAGGACAGGGGGTCTACAATGAGCAGTTCTTC
12,TRBJ2-7,TRBD1,-,TRBV19,CASSGQFYEQYF,TGTGCCAGTTCGGGACAGTTCTACGAGCAGTACTTC
15,TRBJ2-7,-,-,TRBV19,CASSIDAEASYEQYF,TGTGCCAGTAGTATAGATGCGGAGGCCTCCTACGAGCAGTACTTC
18,TRBJ2-2,TRBD1,-,TRBV5-6,CASSRLGTGRSNTGELFF,TGTGCCAGCAGCCGACTAGGGACAGGGAGGTCCAACACCGGGGAGCTGTTTTTT
14,TRBJ2-3,-,-,TRBV20-1,CSASFGGRADTQYF,TGCAGTGCTAGTTTCGGGGGGCGGGCAGATACGCAGTATTTT